This T cell receptor beta chain came from a study of T-cell reconstitution after alpha-beta-depleted transplantation in children. Using unique molecular identifiers, the investigators prepared the TCRbeta library. TCRdb re-called the PCR reads through MiXCR, storing one row per CDR3 protein. The repertoire holds about 410,000 distinct CDR3 sequences, with about 20% as singletons. This TCR was recovered from a human donor who donated a stem cell graft to a child with acute myeloid leukemia. The starting material was PBMCs from the stem cell graft donor, obtained from the stem cell graft.

The CDR3 coding sequence is TGTGCCACCAGTGACCCGGGACTAGCGGGAGGGCAGTTAGAGACCCAGTACTTC. Translation: CATSDPGLAGGQLETQYF. The rearrangement joins TRBV24-1 to TRBJ2-5; 16 bases align to TRBD2. Germline trimming cut 4 bases from V and 4 bases from J; bases unmatched to any gene: 8. Germline CDR1 and CDR2: KGHDR and SFDVKD. The CDR3 consists of 18 residues.